This T cell receptor (beta chain) was recovered during a study of blood T cells in healthy people across ages. For the second PCR, which ran for roughly 6 to 12 cycles, a sample-barcoded 5' primer and a J-beta primer mix were used. With 12 random nucleotides, a template-switch adaptor tagged each individual cDNA molecule. TCRdb re-called the 5' RACE reads with MiXCR, one entry per CDR3 protein. This table has fewer than 600,000 distinct CDR3 sequences, 25% to 35% appearing once. Note on this clonotype: The antigen is unknown.

General study points: Observed TCR beta diversity per million T cells went down as age went up. This fall followed a roughly linear course with age.

The CDR3 runs 13 residues. Trimming cost V 8 bases and J 3 bases, with 13 bases left between them. Germline CDR1 KGHSH, CDR2 LQKENI. These same data were also listed under a study on T cells of mothers and their children. According to that study: Second-PCR primer M1S introduced sample barcodes and 2-4 random nucleotides.

The TCR was taken from a boy between 2 and 15 years old in good health. Sequenced: blood. This chain joins TRBV18 and TRBJ1-1; D possibly corresponds to TRBD1 (5 bases). CDR3: CASLTQGDTEAFF. In DNA, the CDR3 is TGTGCCAGCCTCACGCAGGGTGACACTGAAGCTTTCTTT.